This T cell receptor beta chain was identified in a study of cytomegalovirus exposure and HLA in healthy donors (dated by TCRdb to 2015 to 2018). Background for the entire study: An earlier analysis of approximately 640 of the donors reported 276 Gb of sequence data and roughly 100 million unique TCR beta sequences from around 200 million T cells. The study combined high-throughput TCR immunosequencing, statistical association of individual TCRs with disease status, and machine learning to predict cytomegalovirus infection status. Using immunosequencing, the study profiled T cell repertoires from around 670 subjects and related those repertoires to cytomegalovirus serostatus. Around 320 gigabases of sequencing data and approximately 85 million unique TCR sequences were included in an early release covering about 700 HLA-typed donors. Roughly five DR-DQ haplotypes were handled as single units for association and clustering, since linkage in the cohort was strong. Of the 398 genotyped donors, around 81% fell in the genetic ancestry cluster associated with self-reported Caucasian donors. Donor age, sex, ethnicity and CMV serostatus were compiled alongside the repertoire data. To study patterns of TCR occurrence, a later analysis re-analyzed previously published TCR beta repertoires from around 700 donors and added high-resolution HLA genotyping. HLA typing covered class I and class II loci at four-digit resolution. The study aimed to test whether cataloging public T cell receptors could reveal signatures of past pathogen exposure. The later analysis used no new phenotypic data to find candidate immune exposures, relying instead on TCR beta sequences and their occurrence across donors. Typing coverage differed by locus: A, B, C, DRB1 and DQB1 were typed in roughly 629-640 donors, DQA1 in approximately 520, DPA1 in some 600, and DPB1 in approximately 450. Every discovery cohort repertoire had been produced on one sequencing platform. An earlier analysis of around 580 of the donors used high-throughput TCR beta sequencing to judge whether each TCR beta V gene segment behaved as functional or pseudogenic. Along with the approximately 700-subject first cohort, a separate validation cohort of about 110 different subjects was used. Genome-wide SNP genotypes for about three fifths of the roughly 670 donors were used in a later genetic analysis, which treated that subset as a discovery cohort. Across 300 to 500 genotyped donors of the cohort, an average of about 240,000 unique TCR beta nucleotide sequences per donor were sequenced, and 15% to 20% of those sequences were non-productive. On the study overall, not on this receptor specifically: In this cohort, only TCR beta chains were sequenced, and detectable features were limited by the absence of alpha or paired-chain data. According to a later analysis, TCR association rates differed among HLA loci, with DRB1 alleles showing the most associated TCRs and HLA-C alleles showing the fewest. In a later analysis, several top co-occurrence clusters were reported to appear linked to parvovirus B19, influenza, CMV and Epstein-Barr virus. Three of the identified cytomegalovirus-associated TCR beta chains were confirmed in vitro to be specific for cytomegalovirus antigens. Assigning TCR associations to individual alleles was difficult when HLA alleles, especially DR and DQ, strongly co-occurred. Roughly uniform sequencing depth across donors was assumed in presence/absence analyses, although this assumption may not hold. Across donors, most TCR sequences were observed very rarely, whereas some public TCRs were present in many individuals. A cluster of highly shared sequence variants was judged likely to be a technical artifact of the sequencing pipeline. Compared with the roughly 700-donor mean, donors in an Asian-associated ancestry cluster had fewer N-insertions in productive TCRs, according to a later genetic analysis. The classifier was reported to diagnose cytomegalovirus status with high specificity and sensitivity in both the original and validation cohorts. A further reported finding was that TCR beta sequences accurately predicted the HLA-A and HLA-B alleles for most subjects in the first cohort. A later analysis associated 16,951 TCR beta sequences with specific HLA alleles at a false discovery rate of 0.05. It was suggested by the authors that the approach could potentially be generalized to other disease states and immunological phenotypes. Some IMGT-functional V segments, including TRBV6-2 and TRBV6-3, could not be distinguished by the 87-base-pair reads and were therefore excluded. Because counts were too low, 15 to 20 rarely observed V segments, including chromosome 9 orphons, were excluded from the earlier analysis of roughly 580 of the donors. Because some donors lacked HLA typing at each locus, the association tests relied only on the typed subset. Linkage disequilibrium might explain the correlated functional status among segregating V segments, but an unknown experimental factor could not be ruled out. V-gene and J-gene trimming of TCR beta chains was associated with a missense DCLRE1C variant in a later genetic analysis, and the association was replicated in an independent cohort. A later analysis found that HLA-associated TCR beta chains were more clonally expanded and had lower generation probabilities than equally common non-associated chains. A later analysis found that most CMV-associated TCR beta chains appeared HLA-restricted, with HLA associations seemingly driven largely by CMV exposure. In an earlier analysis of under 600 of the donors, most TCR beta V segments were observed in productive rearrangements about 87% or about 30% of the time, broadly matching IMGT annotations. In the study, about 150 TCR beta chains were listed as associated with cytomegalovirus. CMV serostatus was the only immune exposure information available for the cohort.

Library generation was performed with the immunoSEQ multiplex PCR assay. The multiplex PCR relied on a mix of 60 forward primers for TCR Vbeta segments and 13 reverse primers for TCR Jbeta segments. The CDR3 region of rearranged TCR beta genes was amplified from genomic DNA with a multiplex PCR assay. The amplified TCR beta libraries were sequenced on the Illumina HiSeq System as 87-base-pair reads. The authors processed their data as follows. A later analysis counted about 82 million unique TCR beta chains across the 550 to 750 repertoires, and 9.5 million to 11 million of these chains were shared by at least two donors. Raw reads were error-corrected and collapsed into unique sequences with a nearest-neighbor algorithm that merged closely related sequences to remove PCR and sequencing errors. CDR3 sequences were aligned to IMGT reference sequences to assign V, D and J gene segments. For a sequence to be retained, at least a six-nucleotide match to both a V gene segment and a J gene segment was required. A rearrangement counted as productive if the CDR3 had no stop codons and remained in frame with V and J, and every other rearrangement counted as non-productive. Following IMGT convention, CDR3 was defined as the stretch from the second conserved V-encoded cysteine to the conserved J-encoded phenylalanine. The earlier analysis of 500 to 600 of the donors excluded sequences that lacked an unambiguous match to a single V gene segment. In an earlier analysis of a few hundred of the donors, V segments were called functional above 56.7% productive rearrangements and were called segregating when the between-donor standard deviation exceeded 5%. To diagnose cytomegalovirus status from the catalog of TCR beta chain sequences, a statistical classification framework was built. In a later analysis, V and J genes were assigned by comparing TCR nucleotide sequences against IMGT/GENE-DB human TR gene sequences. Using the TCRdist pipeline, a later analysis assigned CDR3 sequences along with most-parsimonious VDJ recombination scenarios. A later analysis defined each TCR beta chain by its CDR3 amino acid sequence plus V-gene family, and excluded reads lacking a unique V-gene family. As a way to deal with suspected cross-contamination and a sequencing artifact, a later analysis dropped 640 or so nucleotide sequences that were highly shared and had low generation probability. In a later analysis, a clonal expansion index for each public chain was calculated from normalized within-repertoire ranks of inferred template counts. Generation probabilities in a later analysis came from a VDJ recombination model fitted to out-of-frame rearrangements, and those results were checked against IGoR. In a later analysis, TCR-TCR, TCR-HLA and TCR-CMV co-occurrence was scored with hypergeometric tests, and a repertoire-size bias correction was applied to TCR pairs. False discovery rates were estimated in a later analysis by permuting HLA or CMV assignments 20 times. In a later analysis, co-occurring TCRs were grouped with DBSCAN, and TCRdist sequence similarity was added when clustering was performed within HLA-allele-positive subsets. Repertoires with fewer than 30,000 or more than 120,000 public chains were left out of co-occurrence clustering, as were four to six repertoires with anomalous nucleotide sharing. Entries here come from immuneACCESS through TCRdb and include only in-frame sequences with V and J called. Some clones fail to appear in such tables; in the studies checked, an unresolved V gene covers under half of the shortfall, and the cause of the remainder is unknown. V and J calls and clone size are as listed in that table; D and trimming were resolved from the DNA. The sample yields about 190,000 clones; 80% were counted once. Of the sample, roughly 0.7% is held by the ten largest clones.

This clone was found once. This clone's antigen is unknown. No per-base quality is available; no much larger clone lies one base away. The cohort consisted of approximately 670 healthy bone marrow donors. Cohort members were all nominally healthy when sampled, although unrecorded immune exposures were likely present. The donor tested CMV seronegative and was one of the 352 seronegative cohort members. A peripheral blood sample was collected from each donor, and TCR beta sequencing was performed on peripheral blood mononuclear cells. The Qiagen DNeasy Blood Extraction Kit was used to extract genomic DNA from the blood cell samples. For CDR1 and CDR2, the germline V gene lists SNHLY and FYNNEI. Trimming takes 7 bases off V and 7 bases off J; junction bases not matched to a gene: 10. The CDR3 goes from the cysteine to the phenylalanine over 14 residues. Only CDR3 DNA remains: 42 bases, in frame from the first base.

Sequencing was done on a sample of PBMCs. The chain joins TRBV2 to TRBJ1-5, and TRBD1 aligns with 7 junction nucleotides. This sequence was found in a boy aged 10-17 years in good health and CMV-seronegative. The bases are TGTGCCAGCACCCGGTGGGCAGGGGGGCAGCCCCAGCATTTT. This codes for CASTRWAGGQPQHF.